This T cell receptor beta chain was captured by sequencing in a study of post-analysis software for immune sequencing data. Whole-study context: Several disease courses (relapsing-remitting, secondary progressive and progressive-relapsing) of multiple sclerosis were included.

Included in the TCR beta cDNA libraries were unique molecular identifiers. The yield from about 1 to 10 million T cells was roughly 0.5 million cDNA molecules in total. TCRdb re-called the PCR reads through MiXCR, storing one row per CDR3 protein. The profile shows some 800,000 distinct CDR3 sequences, 35% to 55% of them singletons. The sequence was obtained from a girl aged 10-17 years with multiple sclerosis. The sample taken for sequencing was blood.

CDR3 loop: CASSGRTAENTEAFF. CDR3 in DNA: TGTGCCAGCAGCGGGCGGACAGCTGAGAACACTGAAGCTTTCTTT. The chain combines TRBV9 with TRBJ1-1, with D possibly matching TRBD1 (6 bases). V dropped 3 bases and J dropped 1 base, with 13 bases sitting between them. The CDR3 is made up of 15 amino acids. Germline CDR1 and CDR2: SGDLS and YYNGEE.